One TCR beta chain is described in this entry. What it binds is not known. The data derive from a study of T cell responses to AZD1222 COVID-19 vaccine. Per the germline V gene, CDR1 is SGHRS and CDR2 is YFSETQ. The CDR3 runs 15 residues. V was shortened by 1 base and J by 1 base, with 10 bases between the two germline ends. The repertoire was sequenced with immunoSEQ multiplex PCR; TCRdb's copy has only in-frame clones and lacks some. The sample carries some 130,000 clones, roughly 93% recorded once. Points from the study as a whole: In a largely white British group with more females than males, clonal diversity was possibly underestimated.

This receptor was taken from an adult in good health. The genes are TRBV5-1 and TRBJ2-3; D unresolved. Sequenced here: peripheral blood, sampled on day 0 of AZD1222 vaccination. The CDR3 spells CASSLSGQRTDTQYF. The CDR3, as DNA: TGCGCCAGCAGCTTGTCCGGCCAACGCACAGATACGCAGTATTTT.